This T cell receptor beta chain was observed in a study of blood T cells in healthy people across ages (dated by TCRdb to 2014 to 2015). As for the study more broadly: In model experiments, template switching captured about one uniquely barcoded TCR beta cDNA molecule for every two T cells. Four age groups were formed from the donors: young (average 16 years), middle-aged (approximately 42), aged (about 68) and long-lived (around 82). To avoid experimental bias, donors of different ages were spread randomly across the sequencing lanes. Using deep sequencing normalized with unique cDNA molecular identifiers, the study measured how TCR beta repertoire diversity changes with age. Two additional independent replicas of 1 million unique cDNA reads from the same blood draw were analyzed for two donors (one aged 18 to 30 and one aged 80 or older). Results and caveats for the whole study, not just this receptor: Observed TCR beta diversity correlated strongly with the percentage of naive T cells measured by flow cytometry. Estimates of total diversity based on one million sequenced T cells were considered lower bounds and underestimates. Compared with the aged group, the long-lived group had more naive CD4+ T cells, fewer expanded clones and increased TCR diversity, suggesting age selection. Because donor CMV infection status was unknown, age-related changes in expanded clonotypes were potentially confounded. Observed TCR beta diversity per million T cells fell roughly linearly with age, and a significant reduction was already apparent by age roughly 40. Since profiling was done on bulk unsorted PBMCs, naive and antigen-experienced compartments could not be conclusively compared.

Comment on this clonotype: What antigen it recognizes has not been identified. No much larger clonotype is one base removed from it; base qualities were not supplied.

Donors were a few dozen systemically healthy Caucasian individuals from Russia aged 6 to 90 years. Each donor gave ten milliliters of peripheral blood, drawn into EDTA-treated Vacutainer tubes. Ficoll-Paque density-gradient centrifugation was used to isolate PBMCs, with at least 6.5 million per sample. Total RNA, at least 6 micrograms per sample, was extracted from PBMCs with Trizol reagent. The percentages of naive CD45RAhigh/CD27high T cells were determined by flow cytometry on a PBMC aliquot from every donor. The CDR3 holds 13 amino acids from the cysteine to the phenylalanine. The only DNA kept is the CDR3, 39 bases in frame from the first base. CDR1 and CDR2, looked up from the germline V gene, are SQVTM and ANQGSEA. Cut back by 2 bases and 5 bases, the V and J ends lie 13 bases apart. Library creation used 5' RACE. The data were produced on an Illumina HiSeq 2500. A second PCR of about 7 to 12 cycles was run with a J-beta primer mix and a sample-barcoded 5' primer. A template-switch 5' adaptor carrying 12 random nucleotides introduced a unique molecular identifier onto each TCR beta cDNA molecule. Each sample yielded at least 2.5 million CDR3-containing paired-end reads. First-strand cDNA was synthesized from all RNA with the Mint cDNA synthesis kit, primed by a TRBC-specific oligonucleotide. All cDNA was treated with uracil-DNA glycosylase and then went through a first 18-cycle PCR with the universal primers M1SS and BC2_uni_R. In the authors' own workflow: For normalization, 1 million high-quality reads were randomly selected from each sample, with every read carrying a distinct molecular identifier. Reads sharing molecular identifiers were discarded rather than binned into consensus sequences. MiTCR, with a Q25 quality threshold and the strictest error-elimination algorithm, was used for CDR3 identification, clonotype clustering and error correction. A nonparametric unseen species model with Euler transformation was used to estimate a lower bound on total TCR beta diversity. The public sequencing data were trimmed at Q25 with fastp and processed into clonotypes with MiXCR by TCRdb, which kept only in-frame beta chains. Rows matching on CDR3 protein sequence are summarized as one entry with the most common DNA and genes. For this entry, the V and J calls and clone size follow TCRdb and not the study's own pipeline. The sample records 700,000 to 850,000 distinct CDR3 sequences, around half of which are singletons. The ten largest clonotypes hold about 42% of the sample.

The TCR was taken from a man older than 75 in good health. In this chain, TRBV29-1 is recombined with TRBJ2-7; matching of 6 bases hints at TRBD2 as the D gene. The sequencing input was blood. CDR3 region: CSVEKAGGNEQYF. In nucleotide form, the sequence is TGCAGCGTTGAAAAAGCCGGGGGTAACGAGCAGTACTTC.